This TCR beta chain is from a study of T cell repertoires in cytomegalovirus infection (dated by TCRdb to about 2019). Some background on the complete study: The peptide stimulations were aimed at well-studied HLA-B-restricted epitopes as well as recently identified HLA-C-restricted CMV epitopes, whose presentation resists viral immunomodulation. Because public TCR beta signatures pointed to carriage of CMV infection together with the matching HLA type, the HLA type of each donor mattered for the analysis.

The listed sequencing device is Illumina HiSeq 1500. Using fastp at Q25 and MiXCR, TCRdb reprocessed the public reads and kept productive beta chains. Each CDR3 protein appears once, grouped with its most common genes and DNA. The sample table records about half a million distinct CDR3 sequences; 33% of these occur just once. The leading ten clones occupy 15% to 20% of the sample. Broader findings and caveats from the paper: Carriers of CMV infection plus the relevant HLA type were discriminated by the cumulative frequency of public TCR beta family members in the study cohort and in an independent approximately 360-donor cohort. In the ex vivo response, HLA-C-restricted CMV-specific TCR beta clonotypes were dominant, and in two of eight donors the single most frequent clonotype came from this HLA-C-restricted group.

Deletion took 1 base off V and 0 bases off J, with a span of 11 bases between the germline ends. CDR1 and CDR2, looked up from the germline V gene (reference sequence), are LNHNV and YYDKDF. The CDR3 numbers 16 residues from cysteine through phenylalanine. Only the CDR3 region is kept as DNA, spanning 48 bases read in frame from base 1. This clonotype has only a few counts. Which antigen it targets is not known. The sample holds no much larger clone one base away, and base qualities are not on file. Read against the paper, the sample's treatment or condition label means: in vitro stimulation with specific CMV peptide epitopes to enrich CMV-specific T cells.

This specimen was cultured PBMCs, taken from culture after CMV antigen stimulation. The V and J segments used are TRBV15 and TRBJ2-3; matching of 5 bases hints at TRBD2 as the D gene. The receptor comes from a human donor in good health (CMV status not recorded). Some clones in this sample may be carry-over from other donors' samples. CDR3 loop: CATSRGGDLSTDTQYF. The nucleotide sequence is given as TGTGCCACCAGCAGAGGGGGAGATTTAAGCACAGATACGCAGTATTTT.